Described below is a single T cell receptor beta chain sequence and its context. These data originate in a study of identifying expanded T cells in peripheral blood. The table came from immunoSEQ multiplex PCR; TCRdb's copy has only in-frame clones and leaves some out. The sample lists around 90,000 clones, about 87% occurring once. Material: blood. This clonotype was obtained from a person aged 18 to 70 in good health.

CDR3 in amino acids: CASSYPGGHEQYF. The CDR3 region has the DNA TGTGCCAGCAGTTATCCGGGGGGCCACGAGCAGTACTTC. The V call is TRBV6-1, the J call TRBJ2-7; D may be TRBD2 (7 bases). Germline CDR1 MNHNS, CDR2 SASEGT. The CDR3 loop spans 13 amino acids. Trimming pared 5 bases from V and 5 bases from J, leaving 13 bases between.